This entry describes one T cell receptor (beta chain). This clonotype was counted a few times. What antigen it recognizes has not been identified. Nothing much larger sits one base from this clone, and base qualities are not available. The entry originates in a study of identical twins (dated by TCRdb to about 2016). A note on the overall study: TCR alpha and beta repertoires from monozygotic twins, unrelated adults of various ages and cord blood were deep-sequenced to test whether fetal clonotypes persist. Replicate twin experiments were performed at different times using different library preparation protocols to rule out contamination.

On the study overall, not on this receptor specifically: Abundant cord blood beta clonotypes carried fewer insertions; young adult naive repertoires showed a weaker similar trend, while memory repertoires showed none. Because the same donors could not be followed over many years, the conclusions depended on cross-sectional statistical analysis. Compared with coincidental sharing between unrelated individuals, out-of-frame TCR alpha sequences shared between twins had an excess of sequences with low generation probability. Out-of-frame TCR alpha sharing in monozygotic twins was systematically underestimated by recombination models, whereas sharing between unrelated individuals was in agreement with the recombination models. Invariant T cells such as MAIT and iNKT could partly confound zero-insertion analyses, though diverse VJ usage argued against this for most clonotypes. In beta out-of-frame sequences, excess twin sharing was weaker, because having fewer shared sequences lowered the signal-to-noise ratio.

To prepare the library, 5' RACE was applied. Sequencing used an Illumina HiSeq 2000. A universal primer binding site was introduced by template switching, and a unique molecular identifier was present in the final cDNA, enabling accurate counting of TCR cDNA molecules. First-strand cDNA for TCR alpha and beta chains was synthesized from specific primers in the conserved constant-segment region. To control for contamination, each cDNA library was double barcoded with a SMART-Mk sample barcode plus Illumina barcodes. Two successive PCR steps introduced TruSeq adapter sequences along with Illumina sample barcodes. The TCR alpha and beta cDNA libraries were sequenced on the Illumina HiSeq platform using custom primers. Per the original workflow: Unique molecular identifiers were extracted from raw reads with MiGEC, and CDR3 positions were determined with MiXCR. For each individual, recombination models were inferred using an EM algorithm with the repgenHMM and IGoR tools. Shared clonotype analysis was performed with the tcR package in R, normalizing sharing by the product of cloneset sizes. To study raw recombination without the effects of thymic and clonal selection, out-of-frame nonproductive sequences were analyzed. TCRdb trimmed the raw reads at Q25, called clones with MiXCR and kept productive beta chains. Here each entry gathers all rows of one CDR3 protein and keeps the most common genes and DNA. What appears here as the V and J calls and clone size reflects TCRdb's work, not the paper's. This sample gives some 1,600,000 distinct CDR3 sequences in total; 32% of them show up just once. The top ten constitute 0.25% to 0.3% of the sample.

Every donor was a healthy Caucasian. The receptor was isolated from a newborn girl in good health. Sequencing was carried out using cord blood.

Here is the DNA: TGTGCCAGCAGGCAGGGGGCGGCGGACACTGAAGCTTTCTTT. This codes for CASRQGAADTEAFF. Recombination joined TRBV6-5 with TRBJ1-1, with 8 junctional bases fitting TRBD1. The cysteine opens and the phenylalanine closes a CDR3 of 14 amino acids. The only DNA kept is the CDR3, 42 bases in frame from the first base. CDR1 MNHEY and CDR2 SVGAGI are derived from the germline V gene. Unmatched junction bases come to 6, with V trimmed by 6 bases and J by 3 bases.